A single sample is the source of the 32 T cell receptor beta chains below, sequenced in a study of OX40 agonist ivuxolimab in advanced cancers. Sequencing used immunoSEQ multiplex PCR; TCRdb keeps in-frame clones, though not all of them. The data show approximately 49,000 clones, 80% to 85% seen once. The source was CD4+ or CD8+ T cells sorted from blood, collected in a trial of the OX40 agonist ivuxolimab. The receptor source for this set is an adult with an advanced solid tumor such as melanoma, head and neck, liver or kidney cancer.

The chain joins TRBV7-9 to TRBJ1-6, with D possibly TRBD1 on 6 matching bases. Trimming pared 7 bases from V and 0 bases from J, leaving 19 bases between. Per the germline V gene, CDR1 is SEHNR and CDR2 is FQNEAQ (reference sequence). This CDR3 is 18 amino acids long. The CDR3, as DNA: TGTGCCAGCATTCCTTGGGAGGGGGATAGCTCCTATAATTCACCCCTCCACTTT. As protein: CASIPWEGDSSYNSPLHF.

J is TRBJ1-2 and V is TRBV6-5, with D hard to call. V was clipped by 2 bases and J by 6 bases, with 13 bases between them. The CDR3 spans 14 residues. From germline, CDR1 is MNHEY and CDR2 SVGAGI. The DNA of the CDR3 is TGTGCCAGCAGTTACGTACAGCATTCCGATGGCTACACCTTC. It encodes CASSYVQHSDGYTF.

The chain employs TRBV7-2 and TRBJ1-1, with D maybe TRBD1 (5 bases). Looked up from germline, CDR1 is SGHTA and CDR2 is FQGNSA. The V end was cut by 1 base, the J end by 6 bases, with 18 bases between. The CDR3 length is 16 residues. The CDR3 DNA is TGTGCCAGCAGCTTAGTCGGGGGGGGAAAAGGACCTGAAGCTTTCTTT. Translation gives CASSLVGGGKGPEAFF.

V is TRBV28 and J is TRBJ2-5; 8 bases align to TRBD2. The J segment lost 4 bases and the V segment lost 3 bases, leaving 4 bases of the junction unmatched. CDR1 MDHEN and CDR2 SYDVKM come from the germline V gene. The CDR3 totals 14 residues. The CDR3 DNA sequence: TGTGCCAGCAGTTTGCGGGAGGCAAGAGAGACCCAGTACTTC. Translated: CASSLREARETQYF. The full variable domain, in which reference TRBV28 and TRBJ2-5 provide the parts outside the CDR3, is DVKVTQSSRYLVKRTGEKVFLECVQDMDHENMFWYRQDPGLGLRLIYFSYDVKMKEKGDIPEGYSVSREKKERFSLILESASTNQTSMYLCASSLREARETQYFGPGTRLLVL.

This sequence joins TRBV6-5 and TRBJ1-1; D gene uncertain. The V gene's germline CDR1 is MNHEY and CDR2 SVGAGI. The V end was cut by 2 bases, the J end by 10 bases, with 14 bases between. The CDR3 sequence is 13 residues long. Here the CDR3 DNA reads TGTGCCAGCAGTTACGCGACTGGGCTGGGAGCTTTCTTT. This gives the protein CASSYATGLGAFF.

The chain is built from TRBV10-1 and TRBJ2-2; D call uncertain. The length of the CDR3 is 12 residues. V lost 5 bases to trimming and J lost 1 base, with 2 bases between them. Germline CDR1 WNHNN, CDR2 SYGVQD (reference sequence). The CDR3 loop reads CASSWNTGELFF. CDR3 DNA: TGCGCCAGCAGTTGGAACACCGGGGAGCTGTTTTTT.

Here the CDR3 DNA reads TGTGCCAGCAGTCCGACTAGCGGGAGGGCCGGTGAGACCCAGTACTTC. Its translation: CASSPTSGRAGETQYF. The chain links TRBV28 to TRBJ2-5, with 14 bases lining up with TRBD2. Unmatched junction bases numbered 7, after V lost 5 bases and J lost 5 bases. The germline V gene has CDR1 MDHEN and CDR2 SYDVKM. This CDR3 contains 16 residues.

This clone has just a few counts. The chain links TRBV5-6 to TRBJ2-7; D is ambiguous. The CDR3 consists of 15 residues. Trimming stripped 5 bases from V and 4 bases from J, with 19 bases between. Germline-derived CDR1 and CDR2 are SGHDT and YYEEEE. The CDR3 sequence: CASSWGWGGVYEQYF. CDR3 nucleotide sequence: TGTGCCAGCAGTTGGGGTTGGGGTGGTGTTTACGAGCAGTACTTC.

The chain is built from TRBV5-1 and TRBJ2-1, with 13 positions matching TRBD2. The V and J ends lost 7 bases and 5 bases, in that order; junction bases with no gene match: 0. In germline, CDR1 is SGHRS, CDR2 YFSETQ. This CDR3 comprises 13 residues. CDR3 sequence: CASGTSGDNEQFF. The CDR3 coding sequence is TGCGCCAGCGGGACTAGCGGGGACAATGAGCAGTTCTTC.

This clone has a single count. The rearrangement links TRBV13 to TRBJ2-7, with TRBD2 identical over 11 bases. Germline loops: CDR1 PRHDT, CDR2 FYEKMQ (reference sequence). V lost 5 bases, J lost 7 bases, and 10 bases stayed unmatched. The CDR3 runs to 15 residues. The CDR3: CASSPLAGGPIEQYF. The CDR3 DNA reads TGTGCCAGCAGCCCTTTAGCGGGAGGGCCAATAGAGCAGTACTTC. Using reference TRBV13 and TRBJ2-7 for the parts outside the CDR3, the full variable domain is AAGVIQSPRHLIKEKRETATLKCYPIPRHDTVYWYQQGPGQDPQFLISFYEKMQSDKGSIPDRFSAQQFSDYHSELNMSSLELGDSALYFCASSPLAGGPIEQYFGPGTRLTVT.

CDR3 sequence: CASSSGQNSYEQYF. The CDR3 DNA follows: TGTGCCAGCAGTTCGGGACAGAATTCCTACGAGCAGTACTTC. The gene calls are TRBV28 and TRBJ2-7; the match to TRBD1 covers 7 bases. V lost 4 bases and J lost 1; bases outside the gene matches: 4. Germline V gene lookup returns CDR1 MDHEN and CDR2 SYDVKM. The CDR3 is made up of 14 amino acids. The full variable domain, its missing parts supplied by reference TRBV28 and TRBJ2-7, is DVKVTQSSRYLVKRTGEKVFLECVQDMDHENMFWYRQDPGLGLRLIYFSYDVKMKEKGDIPEGYSVSREKKERFSLILESASTNQTSMYLCASSSGQNSYEQYFGPGTRLTVT.

The chain is built from TRBV6-5 and TRBJ2-1, with 10 bases lining up with TRBD2. The V gene's germline CDR1 is MNHEY and CDR2 SVGAGI. The length of the CDR3 is 15 residues. V was pared by 5 bases and J by 10 bases, with 11 bases of the junction left unmatched. CDR3 in amino acids: CASSLTSSGSSEQFF. DNA of the CDR3: TGTGCCAGCAGTCTTACATCTAGCGGGAGCAGCGAGCAGTTCTTC.

This rearrangement joins TRBV6-6 to TRBJ1-6; D is uncertain. Germline V gives CDR1 MNHNY, CDR2 SVGAGI (reference sequence). V was trimmed by 2 bases and J by 7 bases, leaving 6 bases between them. The CDR3 has 13 residues. Here the CDR3 reads CASSYNNNSPLHF. The CDR3 DNA is TGTGCCAGCAGTTACAACAACAATTCACCCCTCCACTTT.

The V gene is TRBV5-1, the J gene TRBJ2-1; possible D gene TRBD1, 6 bases. Trimming cost V 4 bases and J 8 bases, with 19 bases left between them. The germline CDR1 and CDR2 sequences are SGHRS and YFSETQ. The CDR3 spans 15 residues. CDR3 nucleotides: TGCGCCAGCAGCCCTCTAGTGGGGGCAAACGATGAGCAGTTCTTC. Its protein product is CASSPLVGANDEQFF.

The CDR3 nucleotides read TGCGCCAGCAGCTTGGACGGCGCCTACGAGCAGTACTTC. As protein: CASSLDGAYEQYF. V and J are TRBV5-1 and TRBJ2-7; D unresolved. CDR1 is SGHRS, CDR2 YFSETQ, per germline. The CDR3 is 13 residues long. V lost 0 bases and J 2 bases, leaving 6 bases between the germline ends.

V and J are TRBV25-1 and TRBJ2-1; D ambiguous. V lost 4 bases, J lost 7 bases, and 11 bases lay in between. The CDR3 extends over 13 amino acids. Germline lookup yields CDR1 MGHDK and CDR2 SYGVNS. CDR3 in DNA: TGTGCCAGCAGTGCTTTTAGCAGTAATGAGCAGTTCTTC. This gives the protein CASSAFSSNEQFF.

CDR3 bases: TGTGCCAGCAGTTTAGGACTAGCGGGGACAAACACCGGGGAGCTGTTTTTT. It encodes CASSLGLAGTNTGELFF. The J gene is TRBJ2-2, the V gene TRBV28, with 12 bases that match TRBD2. Looked up from germline, CDR1 is MDHEN and CDR2 is SYDVKM. This CDR3 is built from 17 residues. Germline trimming cut 2 bases from V and 2 bases from J; bases unmatched to any gene: 3. The entire variable domain, with the rest obtained from reference TRBV28 and TRBJ2-2, is as follows: DVKVTQSSRYLVKRTGEKVFLECVQDMDHENMFWYRQDPGLGLRLIYFSYDVKMKEKGDIPEGYSVSREKKERFSLILESASTNQTSMYLCASSLGLAGTNTGELFFGEGSRLTVL.

The chain carries TRBV27 and TRBJ1-1; a possible D gene is TRBD1 (5 bases). The CDR3 covers 15 residues. V was cut by 0 bases and J by 4 bases, with 12 bases left in between. Germline assignment: CDR1 MNHEY and CDR2 SMNVEV (reference sequence). CDR3 region: CASSLSMGLGTEAFF. Written as DNA, the CDR3 is TGTGCCAGCAGTTTATCTATGGGACTTGGCACTGAAGCTTTCTTT.

The chain recombines TRBV4-2 with TRBJ2-7, with TRBD2 identical over 10 bases. This CDR3 has 16 amino acids. V shed 0 bases, J shed 6 bases, and the junction held 8 bases outside the gene matches. Germline CDR1 reads LGHNA; CDR2 reads YNFKEQ. CDR3 DNA: TGTGCCAGCAGCCAAGAGGCTAGCGGGAGTTCCGGCGAGCAGTACTTC. Protein product: CASSQEASGSSGEQYF.

The chain combines TRBV4-3 with TRBJ2-7, with D perhaps being TRBD1 or TRBD2 (5 bases each). Trimming removed 4 bases from V and 0 bases from J, with 10 bases in between. In germline, CDR1 is LGHNA, CDR2 YSLEER. The CDR3 contains 14 residues. The CDR3 region has the DNA TGCGCCAGCAGCCCCGGGACCCACTCCTACGAGCAGTACTTC. Translating gives CASSPGTHSYEQYF.

This chain joins TRBV19 and TRBJ2-3, with a possible D match to TRBD2 (6 bases). This CDR3 region has 14 residues. Germline V lookup: CDR1 LNHDA, CDR2 SQIVND (reference sequence). Trimming took 1 base from V and 2 from J, leaving 7 bases between them. DNA of the CDR3: TGTGCCAGTAGTATAGGGGGACTCACAGATACGCAGTATTTT. Translated: CASSIGGLTDTQYF.

V gene TRBV27 combines with J gene TRBJ1-1; D call uncertain. Germline assignment: CDR1 MNHEY and CDR2 SMNVEV (reference sequence). This CDR3 has 13 amino acids. V lost 7 bases to trimming and J lost 0 bases, with 9 bases between them. The CDR3 loop reads CASKGLMNTEAFF. For the CDR3, the DNA is TGTGCCAGCAAGGGTCTAATGAACACTGAAGCTTTCTTT.

The chain combines TRBV27 with TRBJ2-1; 8 nucleotides match TRBD1. The germline gives CDR1 MNHEY, CDR2 SMNVEV (reference sequence). Losses at the gene ends were 8 bases for V and 4 bases for J; bases not matched to a gene: 4. This CDR3 has 13 amino acids. DNA of the CDR3: TGTGCCAGCGGAGGACAGGGTTACAATGAGCAGTTCTTC. Translated: CASGGQGYNEQFF.

In its sample, this clone was seen once. This sample includes further DNA sequences coding for the same CDR3. The V call is TRBV7-9, the J call TRBJ1-1; D is ambiguous. CDR1 and CDR2 from the germline V gene are SEHNR and FQNEAQ (reference sequence). The V and J ends lost 2 bases and 0 bases respectively, with 10 bases between them. This CDR3 region has 15 residues. The CDR3 DNA follows: TGTGCCAGCAGCTTATTCGAAGGCATGAACACTGAAGCTTTCTTT. This translates into CASSLFEGMNTEAFF.

This clone was observed a few times. The V and J genes are TRBV14 and TRBJ2-7; the D gene is possibly TRBD1 (6 bases). V lost 6 bases, J lost 4 bases, and 13 bases lay in between. Germline CDR1 is SGHDN and CDR2 is FVKESK. The CDR3 spans 13 residues. CDR3 nucleotides: TGTGCCAGCAGTCCCGGGACACTTTACGAGCAGTACTTC. Amino acids: CASSPGTLYEQYF.

This rearrangement joins TRBV4-1 to TRBJ1-1, with D uncertain. The V gene's germline CDR1 is MGHRA and CDR2 YSYEKL. This CDR3 is built from 16 residues. Trimming removed 0 bases at V and 6 bases at J, with 17 bases between. CDR3 nucleotide sequence: TGCGCCAGCAGCCAAGAATACCGAGGGAATGGGGCTGAAGCTTTCTTT. Translating gives CASSQEYRGNGAEAFF.

Points on this clone: Germline and junction disagree at one end, which may indicate a read error. J is TRBJ2-1 and V is TRBV19; perhaps TRBD2 as D (6 bases). Germline V gene lookup returns CDR1 LNHDA and CDR2 SQIVND (reference sequence). The length of the CDR3 is 17 residues. The CDR3 DNA reads as TGTGTCAGTTCCCTGGGGACTGCCGGGATCCTTACAACTGAGCAGTTCTTC. Translating it yields CVSSLGTAGILTTEQFF.

This chain joins TRBV27 and TRBJ1-1, with D perhaps TRBD1 (6 bases). The V end lost 5 bases, the J end lost 10 bases, and 17 bases lay between the germline ends. The CDR3 sequence is 13 residues long. Germline V gene lookup returns CDR1 MNHEY and CDR2 SMNVEV (reference sequence). The CDR3 nucleotides are TGTGCCAGCAGTCGGGGCAGGGGTCTTTCAGCTTTCTTT. Translating it yields CASSRGRGLSAFF.

This chain joins TRBV5-6 and TRBJ1-3; D not resolved. Germline V lookup: CDR1 SGHDT, CDR2 YYEEEE. The germline V and J ends were trimmed by 3 bases and 0 bases, with 16 bases remaining between them. This CDR3 region has 17 residues. The chain's CDR3 is CASSSLSEWSSGNTIYF. The DNA for the CDR3 is TGTGCCAGCAGCTCCTTATCGGAGTGGAGCTCTGGAAACACCATATATTTT.

V gene TRBV19 combines with J gene TRBJ1-2, with D perhaps matching TRBD1 (6 bases). Germline V lookup: CDR1 LNHDA, CDR2 SQIVND (reference sequence). V lost 5 bases and J 7 bases, leaving 14 bases between the germline ends. The CDR3 loop spans 13 amino acids. Here the CDR3 reads CASSWADSAGYTF. CDR3 bases: TGTGCCAGTAGTTGGGCGGACAGTGCTGGCTACACCTTC.

The J gene is TRBJ1-3, the V gene TRBV18, with D unclear. Germline lookup yields CDR1 KGHSH and CDR2 LQKENI. V was trimmed by 5 bases and J by 0 bases, leaving 11 bases between them. This CDR3 is 15 amino acids long. The CDR3 nucleotides are TGTGCCAGCTCAACGGGCAAAAGCTCTGGAAACACCATATATTTT. Protein: CASSTGKSSGNTIYF.

The rearrangement uses TRBV7-6 and TRBJ2-7, with D maybe TRBD2 (5 bases). The germline V and J ends were trimmed by 5 bases and 6 bases, with 14 bases remaining between them. Germline V gene data show CDR1 as SGHVS and CDR2 as FNYEAQ. The CDR3 is 13 residues long. CDR3 coding DNA: TGTGCCAGCAGCCCTACCCTCGGGGTCGAGCAGTACTTC. It is translated as CASSPTLGVEQYF.